This record looks at one T cell receptor (beta chain) sequence and its context. Unique molecular identifiers were used to barcode this TCRbeta library. TCRdb passed the PCR reads through MiXCR, listing each CDR3 protein once. The sample has just under 550,000 distinct CDR3 sequences, approximately 16% seen once; the top ten hold approximately 3%. V shed 4 bases and J 3 bases; nucleotides not matched to a gene: 9. CDR1 and CDR2 (germline): SGHRS, YFSETQ. This CDR3 region has 16 residues. This sample is drawn from a study of T-cell reconstitution after alpha-beta-depleted transplantation in children. The sequencing used PBMCs from the stem cell graft donor, collected from the stem cell graft. This clonotype originated in a human donor who donated a stem cell graft to a child with acute lymphoblastic leukemia. V gene TRBV5-1 combines with J gene TRBJ1-4; 7 nucleotides line up with TRBD1. CDR3 protein: CASSRTGGTPNEKLFF. CDR3 sequence (DNA): TGCGCCAGCAGCCGGACAGGCGGGACTCCTAATGAAAAACTGTTTTTT.